This TCR beta chain stems from a study of T-cell memory formation after mild COVID-19. Study-wide background: Clusters were largely donor specific.

CDR3 length equals 17 residues. The germline V gene encodes CDR1 SGHKS and CDR2 YYEKEE (reference sequence). The J segment lost 5 bases and the V segment lost 4 bases, leaving 13 bases of the junction unmatched. In the case of this clonotype: No antigen is known for it.

It was 5'RACE with constant-segment primers that produced the TCR alpha and TCR beta cDNA libraries, which carried sample barcodes and UMIs. TCRdb redid the calling of the 5' RACE reads with MiXCR, one entry per CDR3 protein. Of roughly 350,000 distinct CDR3 sequences in the sample, 20% to 25% were seen once. Study-level points and caveats: A second wave expanding day 15 to 37 was CD4+-biased; contracting clones were balanced. The main location of contracting CD4+ clones was CM and EM, and that of contracting CD8+ clones was EMRA.

The chain links TRBV5-5 to TRBJ2-5, with 11 positions matching TRBD2. What was sequenced was PBMCs or a T cell subset sorted from them (not recorded which). This sequence originates from an adult woman who had mild COVID-19 (a few samples of this study predate the infection). Cell type and time point are not known. The CDR3 DNA is TGTGCCAGCAGCGGGAAAGATAGCGGGAGGGCCGGGGAGACCCAGTACTTC. Translation: CASSGKDSGRAGETQYF.